The 19 T cell receptor beta chains below all came from one sample that was sequenced in a study of T cell responses to AZD1222 COVID-19 vaccine. Method: immunoSEQ multiplex PCR; TCRdb's copy keeps in-frame clones and lacks some. The table shows 180,000 or so clones, with about 93% occurring only once. This specimen was peripheral blood, taken 28 days after the second AZD1222 dose. The receptors come from an adult who received the AZD1222 COVID-19 vaccine.

CDR3: CASSQGENTEAFF. The CDR3 coding sequence is TGTGCCAGCAGTCAGGGGGAGAACACTGAAGCTTTCTTT. The J gene is TRBJ1-1, the V gene TRBV6-5, with 7 bases lining up with TRBD1. The CDR3 has 13 amino acids. The V and J ends lost 5 bases and 1 base, in that order; junction bases with no gene match: 1. Germline V gene data show CDR1 as MNHEY and CDR2 as SVGAGI.

The rearrangement links TRBV10-3 to TRBJ2-7; 8 bases line up with TRBD2. The CDR3 runs to 13 residues. The V gene end was trimmed by 10 bases and the J gene end by 0 bases; junction bases not matched to a gene: 5. Germline CDR1 reads ENHRY; CDR2 reads SYGVKD. The CDR3 here is CATGGGSSYEQYF. In DNA form, the CDR3 reads TGTGCCACGGGAGGGGGGAGCTCCTACGAGCAGTACTTC.

This sequence joins TRBV6-5 and TRBJ2-7, with D tentatively TRBD1 (5 bases). Germline assignment: CDR1 MNHEY and CDR2 SVGAGI. The germline V and J ends were trimmed by 4 bases and 4 bases, with 8 bases remaining between them. The length of the CDR3 is 12 residues. CDR3: CASSSPGYEQYF. Written as DNA, the CDR3 is TGTGCCAGCAGTTCCCCAGGGTACGAGCAGTACTTC.

The chain recombines TRBV18 with TRBJ2-7; TRBD1 aligns across 7 bases. The CDR3 has 13 amino acids. Germline trimming cut 4 bases from V and 5 bases from J; bases unmatched to any gene: 5. Germline V gene lookup returns CDR1 KGHSH and CDR2 LQKENI. In nucleotides, the CDR3 is TGTGCCAGCTCACGACAGGGAGACGACGAGCAGTACTTC. Residues: CASSRQGDDEQYF. Variable domain in full (rest from reference TRBV18 and TRBJ2-7): NAGVMQNPRHLVRRRGQEARLRCSPMKGHSHVYWYRQLPEEGLKFMVYLQKENIIDESGMPKERFSAEFPKEGPSILRIQQVVRGDSAAYFCASSRQGDDEQYFGPGTRLTVT.

The chain links TRBV24-1 to TRBJ1-1, with unresolved D. This CDR3 contains 14 residues. Trimming took 5 bases from V and 3 from J, leaving 12 bases between them. Germline V gene data show CDR1 as KGHDR and CDR2 as SFDVKD. The CDR3: CATSGAMGDTEAFF. For the CDR3, the DNA is TGTGCCACCAGTGGAGCGATGGGTGACACTGAAGCTTTCTTT.

Comments on this clone: Other DNA sequences from this sample encode an identical CDR3 as well. The V gene is TRBV3-1 (or the pseudogene TRBV3-2), the J gene TRBJ1-2; weak D call: TRBD1 (6 bases). The V and J ends lost 0 bases and 3 bases respectively, with 8 bases between them. Per the germline V gene, CDR1 is LGHDT and CDR2 is YNNKEL (reference sequence). This CDR3 has 14 residues. The CDR3 DNA reads as TGTGCCAGCAGCCAAGAAGGGGGATACTATGGCTACACCTTC. Protein sequence: CASSQEGGYYGYTF.

This clone was counted a single time. V and J are TRBV19 and TRBJ2-7; TRBD2 matches at 10 bases. CDR3 size: 15 residues. The V gene end was trimmed by 1 base and the J gene end by 3 bases; junction bases not matched to a gene: 3. CDR1 is LNHDA, CDR2 SQIVND, per germline (reference sequence). In DNA, the CDR3 is TGTGCCAGTAGTATAGGACTAGCGGGTTTCTACGAGCAGTACTTC. Residues: CASSIGLAGFYEQYF.

This clone has just a few counts. The chain uses TRBV5-6 and TRBJ1-1; weak D call: TRBD1 (6 bases). V shed 3 bases and J shed 1 base, with 7 bases lying between them. This CDR3 has 13 amino acids. Looked up from germline, CDR1 is SGHDT and CDR2 is YYEEEE. CDR3 nucleotide sequence: TGTGCCAGCAGCTGGGGACAGAACACTGAAGCTTTCTTT. As protein: CASSWGQNTEAFF.

The sample holds one count of this clone. J is TRBJ2-7 and V is TRBV5-8; 7 bases match TRBD2. The V segment lost 4 bases and the J segment 1 base; nucleotides outside the gene matches: 11. Germline CDR1 reads SGHTS; CDR2 reads YDEGEE. CDR3 length: 16 residues. The CDR3, as DNA: TGTGCCAGCAGCCGAATCCAAGGGAGGGCTTCCTACGAGCAGTACTTC. This gives the protein CASSRIQGRASYEQYF.

This chain links TRBV30 with TRBJ2-5; a possible D gene is TRBD2 (6 bases). This CDR3 has 13 amino acids. V dropped 3 bases and J dropped 9 bases, with 17 bases sitting between them. Germline CDR1 and CDR2: GTSNPN and SVGIG (reference sequence). CDR3 sequence (DNA): TGTGCCTGGAGCCGCGGGGTACTAAGTCCCCAGTACTTC. This translates into CAWSRGVLSPQYF. Supplemented by reference TRBV30 and TRBJ2-5, the full variable domain reads SQTIHQWPATLVQPVGSPLSLECTVEGTSNPNLYWYRQAAGRGLQLLFYSVGIGQISSEVPQNLSASRPQDRQFILSSKKLLLSDSGFYLCAWSRGVLSPQYFGPGTRLLVL.

This clone was seen at least ten times. V and J are TRBV7-8 and TRBJ2-7; possibly TRBD2 for D (5 bases). Trimming cost V 5 bases and J 2 bases, with 16 bases left between them. The CDR3 has 15 amino acids. Per the germline V gene, CDR1 is SGHVS and CDR2 is FQNEAQ. CDR3 sequence reads: CASSRLRESTYEQYF. In nucleotides, the CDR3 is TGTGCCAGCAGCCGGCTGAGGGAGAGCACCTACGAGCAGTACTTC.

This sequence joins TRBV10-3 and TRBJ2-7; 11 nucleotides align to TRBD1. The CDR3 loop spans 15 amino acids. Trimming at V came to 4 bases and at J to 7 bases, leaving 9 bases not matched to a gene. Germline CDR1 reads ENHRY; CDR2 reads SYGVKD. The CDR3 DNA is TGTGCCATCAGTGTGTCGGGACAGGGGGGAGGGGAGCAGTACTTC. The encoded protein is CAISVSGQGGGEQYF.

The V gene is TRBV29-1, the J gene TRBJ1-2; a weak D match, TRBD1 (5 bases). Germline CDR1 SQVTM, CDR2 ANQGSEA. V lost 6 bases to trimming and J lost 4 bases, with 18 bases between them. The CDR3 sequence is 14 residues long. Here the CDR3 DNA reads TGCAGCGTGTCGGGGGACGGCGCTAGCTATGGCTACACCTTC. The encoded protein is CSVSGDGASYGYTF.

The CDR3 protein is CASLPGPGTEAFF. For the CDR3, the DNA is TGCGCCAGCTTGCCGGGGCCCGGGACTGAAGCTTTCTTT. This chain joins TRBV5-1 and TRBJ1-1; D possibly corresponds to TRBD1 (5 bases). The CDR3 has 13 residues. V was trimmed by 7 bases and J by 5 bases, leaving 15 bases between them. Germline CDR1 reads SGHRS; CDR2 reads YFSETQ.

The rearrangement links TRBV5-8 to TRBJ1-6, with D possibly matching TRBD1 (5 bases). The V end lost 5 bases, the J end lost 7 bases, and 13 bases lay between the germline ends. The CDR3 covers 14 residues. From germline, CDR1 is SGHTS and CDR2 YDEGEE. The CDR3 sequence is CASSNLGVNSPLHF. In nucleotides, the CDR3 is TGTGCCAGCAGTAACCTAGGGGTCAATTCACCCCTCCACTTT.

The chain employs TRBV3-1 (or the pseudogene TRBV3-2) and TRBJ1-2; D might be TRBD1 (5 bases). CDR3 length: 14 residues. From germline, CDR1 is LGHDT and CDR2 YNNKEL (reference sequence). The V and J ends lost 1 base and 2 bases respectively, with 8 bases between them. Written as DNA, the CDR3 is TGTGCCAGCAGCCAAGTAGGGGCAAACTATGGCTACACCTTC. It is translated as CASSQVGANYGYTF.

The rearrangement links TRBV7-9 to TRBJ2-7; 7 bases are a match to TRBD1. Unmatched junction bases numbered 12, after V lost 8 bases and J lost 2 bases. Germline values: CDR1 SEHNR, CDR2 FQNEAQ (reference sequence). The CDR3 is made up of 15 amino acids. The DNA of the CDR3 is TGTGCCAGCGACGACTCCGGGACAGCGGCCTACGAGCAGTACTTC. It codes for CASDDSGTAAYEQYF. The whole variable domain, filled in from reference TRBV7-9 and TRBJ2-7, reads DTGVSQNPRHKITKRGQNVTFRCDPISEHNRLYWYRQTLGQGPEFLTYFQNEAQLEKSRLLSDRFSAERPKGSFSTLEIQRTEQGDSAMYLCASDDSGTAAYEQYFGPGTRLTVT.

The chain employs TRBV10-3 and TRBJ1-4; possible D gene TRBD1, 6 bases. The germline V gene encodes CDR1 ENHRY and CDR2 SYGVKD. This CDR3 has 15 residues. V was cut by 5 bases and J by 0 bases, with 10 bases left in between. CDR3 protein: CAISQGSATNEKLFF. The CDR3 bases are TGTGCCATCAGTCAGGGGTCTGCAACTAATGAAAAACTGTTTTTT.

The CDR3 bases are TGTGCCTGGAACAGGGATTTGAATCAGCCCCAGCATTTT. Translating gives CAWNRDLNQPQHF. This chain uses TRBV30 with TRBJ1-5; weak D call: TRBD1 (6 bases). The CDR3 is 13 amino acids. Germline CDR1 is GTSNPN and CDR2 is SVGIG (reference sequence). Deletions cut 4 bases from V and 4 bases from J, with 11 bases between.